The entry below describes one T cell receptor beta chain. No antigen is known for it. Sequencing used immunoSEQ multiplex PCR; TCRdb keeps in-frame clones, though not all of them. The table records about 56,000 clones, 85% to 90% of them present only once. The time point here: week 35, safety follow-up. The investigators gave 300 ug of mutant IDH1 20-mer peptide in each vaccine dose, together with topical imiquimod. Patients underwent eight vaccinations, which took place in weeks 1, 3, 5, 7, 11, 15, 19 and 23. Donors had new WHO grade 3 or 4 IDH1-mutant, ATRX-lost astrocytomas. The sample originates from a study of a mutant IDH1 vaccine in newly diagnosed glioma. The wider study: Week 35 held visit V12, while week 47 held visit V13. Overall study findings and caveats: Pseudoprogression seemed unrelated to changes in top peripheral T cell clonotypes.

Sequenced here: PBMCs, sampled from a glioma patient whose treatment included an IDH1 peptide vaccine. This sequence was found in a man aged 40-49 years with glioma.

The CDR3 coding sequence is TGTGCCAGCTCTAGCCGGGGCGGGCACTACGAGCAGTACTTC. Translated: CASSSRGGHYEQYF. The chain couples TRBV18 to TRBJ2-7; the D gene could be TRBD1 or TRBD2 (5 bases each). The germline V gene has CDR1 KGHSH and CDR2 LQKENI. V shed 6 bases and J shed 3 bases, with 15 bases lying between them. The CDR3 runs to 14 residues.